Listed below are T cell receptor beta chains from one sample, sequenced in a study of OX40 agonist ivuxolimab in advanced cancers. TCRdb keeps only in-frame clones here, not all; method: immunoSEQ multiplex PCR. The sample holds approximately 75,000 clones; 85% are singletons and the top ten take roughly 6.1%. The material was CD4+ or CD8+ T cells sorted from blood, obtained in a trial of the OX40 agonist ivuxolimab. The receptors were sampled from an adult with an advanced solid tumor such as melanoma, head and neck, liver or kidney cancer. The CDR3 runs from the conserved cysteine through the conserved F or W. The D gene is left open where the match is weak. A clone size is listed for some rows: how often the clone was seen (once, few, many), or a class if it is expanded.

.,TRBD2,TRBV13,TRBJ2-7,CASSYGGRAIEQYF,TGTGCCAGCAGCTACGGCGGGAGGGCCATCGAGCAGTACTTC
.,TRBD1,TRBV4-3,TRBJ2-2,CASSQGPGTGGATGELFF,TGCGCCAGCAGCCAAGGCCCGGGGACAGGGGGCGCGACCGGGGAGCTGTTTTTT
.,.,TRBV5-1,TRBJ2-5,CASSLSGSSQETQYF,TGCGCCAGCAGCTTGTCTGGCAGCTCCCAAGAGACCCAGTACTTC
.,.,TRBV7-9,TRBJ1-6,CASSSDRSSYNSPLHF,TGTGCCAGCAGCTCCGACAGGAGCTCCTATAATTCACCCCTCCACTTT
.,.,TRBV7-9,TRBJ2-3,CASSLYTQYF,TGTGCCAGCAGCTTATATACGCAGTATTTT
.,TRBD2,TRBV10-3,TRBJ2-7,CAISEDGTSGGYSYEQYF,TGTGCCATCAGTGAGGACGGGACTAGCGGGGGTTATTCCTACGAGCAGTACTTC
.,TRBD1,TRBV29-1,TRBJ1-2,CSVETGAYGYTF,TGCAGCGTTGAGACAGGGGCCTATGGCTACACCTTC
few,.,TRBV5-5,TRBJ2-7,CASSLVGRSYEQYF,TGTGCCAGCAGCCTTGTAGGGCGCTCCTACGAGCAGTACTTC
.,TRBD1,TRBV7-2,TRBJ2-7,CASSLAGTGGSYEQYF,TGTGCCAGCAGCTTAGCCGGGACAGGGGGCTCCTACGAGCAGTACTTC
.,.,TRBV7-6,TRBJ1-6,CASSPSTNNSPLHF,TGTGCCAGCAGCCCTAGCACTAATAATTCACCCCTCCACTTT
few,TRBD1,TRBV15,TRBJ1-3,CATSRGQGANTIYF,TGTGCCACCAGCAGAGGACAGGGGGCAAACACCATATATTTT
.,.,TRBV10-3,TRBJ2-3,CAASAPSTDTQYF,TGCGCTGCGAGCGCTCCTAGCACAGATACGCAGTATTTT
.,.,TRBV10-3,TRBJ2-1,CAISARKYNEQFF,TGTGCCATCAGTGCAAGGAAGTACAATGAGCAGTTCTTC
.,TRBD1,TRBV19,TRBJ1-5,CASSIYGQGTSNQPQHF,TGTGCCAGTAGTATTTACGGACAGGGAACGAGCAATCAGCCCCAGCATTTT
once,.,TRBV15,TRBJ1-2,CATTGTQKGYGYTF,TGTGCCACCACCGGGACACAAAAAGGCTATGGCTACACCTTC
.,.,TRBV9,TRBJ2-1,CASSASSYNEQFF,TGTGCCAGCAGCGCGAGCTCCTACAATGAGCAGTTCTTC
.,TRBD1,TRBV6-6,TRBJ1-1,CASSYGQGRGGTEAFF,TGTGCCAGCAGTTACGGACAGGGGAGGGGGGGGACTGAAGCTTTCTTT
.,TRBD2,TRBV6-6,TRBJ2-7,CASSYLLNPGGEQYF,TGTGCCAGCAGTTATTTATTGAACCCGGGGGGCGAGCAGTACTTC
.,.,TRBV25-1,TRBJ2-2,CASIGSGATGELFF,TGTGCCAGCATCGGTTCAGGAGCTACCGGGGAGCTGTTTTTT
.,.,TRBV15,TRBJ2-7,CATSRDLGGAGYEQYF,TGTGCCACCAGCAGAGATCTGGGGGGGGCCGGGTACGAGCAGTACTTC
.,.,TRBV27,TRBJ2-7,CASRRGASNEQYF,TGTGCCAGCAGACGGGGGGCCTCCAACGAGCAGTACTTC
.,TRBD2,TRBV15,TRBJ2-5,CATSRAGVKEETQYF,TGTGCCACCAGCAGGGCGGGAGTAAAAGAAGAGACCCAGTACTTC
.,.,TRBV4-3,TRBJ2-7,CASSQDHRRHYEQYF,TGCGCCAGCAGCCAAGACCACCGAAGGCACTACGAGCAGTACTTC
.,TRBD2,TRBV6-5,TRBJ2-7,CATGASGSLYEQYF,TGTGCCACAGGGGCTAGCGGGTCTCTCTACGAGCAGTACTTC
.,.,TRBV7-2,TRBJ1-1,CASSHFLEAFF,TGTGCCAGCAGCCATTTCCTTGAAGCTTTCTTT
.,.,TRBV6-1,TRBJ1-1,CASSVWGNTEAFF,TGTGCCAGCAGTGTTTGGGGGAACACTGAAGCTTTCTTT
.,.,TRBV5-1,TRBJ1-3,CASSLTGTSSGNTIYF,TGCGCCAGCAGCTTGACAGGGACAAGCTCTGGAAACACCATATATTTT
.,.,TRBV7-2,TRBJ2-7,CASSPQGSSYEQYF,TGTGCCAGCAGCCCACAGGGCAGCTCCTACGAGCAGTACTTC
.,.,TRBV5-1,TRBJ2-5,CASSLEETQYF,TGCGCCAGCAGCTTAGAAGAGACCCAGTACTTC
.,TRBD1,TRBV19,TRBJ2-7,CASSIDATGTGIAYEQYF,TGTGCCAGTAGTATAGACGCTACCGGGACAGGAATCGCATATGAGCAGTACTTC
.,TRBD1,TRBV30,TRBJ1-4,CAWSVGYRGQRIAEKLFF,TGTGCCTGGAGTGTCGGTTACAGGGGGCAAAGGATAGCTGAAAAACTGTTTTTT
.,.,TRBV5-1,TRBJ1-1,CASSSRDLNTEAFF,TGCGCCAGCAGCTCGAGGGACCTGAACACTGAAGCTTTCTTT
.,.,TRBV6-6,TRBJ2-1,CASSSRDSYNEQFF,TGTGCCAGCAGTTCCCGGGACTCCTACAATGAGCAGTTCTTC
.,.,TRBV19,TRBJ2-1,CASSIFASYNEQFF,TGTGCCAGTAGTATTTTCGCATCCTACAATGAGCAGTTCTTC
.,TRBD1,TRBV6-5,TRBJ1-1,CASRGTGRSEAFF,TGTGCCAGCCGCGGGACAGGGAGGTCTGAAGCTTTCTTT
.,.,TRBV5-6,TRBJ1-5,CASRLRASNQPQHF,TGTGCCAGCAGACTACGGGCTTCCAATCAGCCCCAGCATTTT
.,TRBD2,TRBV19,TRBJ2-3,CASSSGGGSTDTQYF,TGTGCCAGTAGTAGCGGCGGGGGGAGCACAGATACGCAGTATTTT
.,.,TRBV5-5,TRBJ2-3,CASSLYTDTQYF,TGTGCCAGCAGCTTGTACACAGATACGCAGTATTTT
.,.,TRBV7-9,TRBJ1-1,CAGGQWSTEAFF,TGTGCCGGGGGGCAGTGGAGCACTGAAGCTTTCTTT
.,TRBD2,TRBV18,TRBJ2-7,CASSPNAGGLYEQYF,TGTGCCAGCTCACCAAATGCGGGGGGACTCTACGAGCAGTACTTC
few,.,TRBV2,TRBJ2-1,CASSEEGNFYNEQFF,TGTGCCAGCAGTGAAGAGGGGAACTTCTACAATGAGCAGTTCTTC
.,TRBD2,TRBV5-4,TRBJ2-7,CASSSGLAGKYEQYF,TGTGCCAGCAGCTCCGGACTAGCGGGAAAATACGAGCAGTACTTC
.,TRBD1,TRBV6-6,TRBJ1-2,CASSRIPTGVNYGYTF,TGTGCCAGCAGCCGGATTCCGACAGGGGTAAACTATGGCTACACCTTC
.,.,TRBV6-5,TRBJ2-1,CASSYSTSGNEQFF,TGTGCCAGCAGTTACTCGACGTCGGGCAATGAGCAGTTCTTC
.,TRBD1,TRBV7-3,TRBJ2-5,CASSSGTGGSETQYF,TGTGCCAGCAGCTCCGGGACAGGCGGTAGTGAGACCCAGTACTTC
.,.,TRBV19,TRBJ1-3,CASSHLNSPSGNTIYF,TGTGCCAGTAGTCATCTGAATTCCCCCTCTGGAAACACCATATATTTT
.,.,TRBV28,TRBJ1-1,CASGGREGGRAFF,TGTGCCAGCGGGGGAAGGGAGGGAGGCAGAGCTTTCTTT
.,.,TRBV6-1,TRBJ1-3,CASSETGSSGNTIYF,TGTGCCAGCAGTGAGACAGGAAGCTCTGGAAACACCATATATTTT
.,.,TRBV10-3,TRBJ1-1,CATVLNTEAFF,TGTGCCACCGTCCTGAACACTGAAGCTTTCTTT
.,.,TRBV5-6,TRBJ2-7,CASSFGSYEQYF,TGTGCCAGCAGCTTCGGATCCTACGAGCAGTACTTC
.,.,TRBV5-8,TRBJ2-3,CASSFPNTDTQYF,TGTGCCAGCAGCTTTCCCAACACAGATACGCAGTATTTT
.,.,TRBV5-6,TRBJ1-2,CASSLGIWVDDYGYTF,TGTGCCAGCAGCTTGGGAATTTGGGTGGACGACTATGGCTACACCTTC
.,TRBD2,TRBV2,TRBJ2-3,CASSRKLADTDTQYF,TGTGCCAGCAGTAGGAAACTAGCGGACACAGATACGCAGTATTTT
.,TRBD2,TRBV11-3,TRBJ2-7,CASSPRLAGGPGYEQYF,TGTGCCAGCAGCCCAAGACTAGCGGGAGGGCCGGGGTACGAGCAGTACTTC
.,.,TRBV27,TRBJ2-7,CASSPWRLSSYEQYF,TGTGCCAGCAGTCCATGGCGGTTGAGCTCCTACGAGCAGTACTTC
few,TRBD1,TRBV30,TRBJ1-1,CAWMFGGQGASEAFF,TGTGCCTGGATGTTTGGGGGACAGGGGGCATCAGAAGCTTTCTTT
.,TRBD2,TRBV4-3,TRBJ2-1,CASSLTSAYHNEQFF,TGCGCCAGCAGCCTTACTAGCGCTTACCACAATGAGCAGTTCTTC
few,.,TRBV5-8,TRBJ1-2,CASSPGTASYGYTF,TGTGCCAGCAGCCCCGGGACCGCAAGCTATGGCTACACCTTC
.,.,TRBV6-4,TRBJ1-1,CASRPDRLSTEAFF,TGTGCCAGCAGACCCGACAGGTTGAGCACTGAAGCTTTCTTT
.,.,TRBV5-4,TRBJ2-6,CASSSAGISGANVLTF,TGTGCCAGCAGTTCTGCAGGCATCTCTGGGGCCAACGTCCTGACTTTC